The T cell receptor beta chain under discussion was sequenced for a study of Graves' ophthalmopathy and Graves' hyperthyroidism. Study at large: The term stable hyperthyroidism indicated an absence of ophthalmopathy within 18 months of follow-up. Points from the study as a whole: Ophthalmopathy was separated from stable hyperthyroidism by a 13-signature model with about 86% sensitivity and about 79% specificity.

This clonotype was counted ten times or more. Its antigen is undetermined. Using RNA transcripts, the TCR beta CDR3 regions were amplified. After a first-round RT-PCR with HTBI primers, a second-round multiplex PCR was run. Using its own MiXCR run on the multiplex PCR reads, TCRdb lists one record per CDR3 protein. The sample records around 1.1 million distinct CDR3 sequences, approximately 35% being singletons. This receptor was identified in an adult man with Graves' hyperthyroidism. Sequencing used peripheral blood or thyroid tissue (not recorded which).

CDR3 region: CSAARGRESNQPQHF. The CDR3 region has the DNA TGCAGTGCCGCCCGGGGCAGGGAAAGCAATCAGCCCCAGCATTTT. The chain uses TRBV20-1 and TRBJ1-5, with TRBD1 as a possible D gene (5 bases). The V gene lost 6 bases and the J gene lost 1 base, with 16 bases spanning the gap. This CDR3 spans 15 amino acids. From germline, CDR1 is DFQATT and CDR2 SNEGSKA (reference sequence).